This TCR beta chain was sequenced in a study of cytomegalovirus exposure and HLA in healthy donors. About this clone itself: Antigen specificity is unknown.

The PCR had 60 Vbeta and 13 Jbeta primers. Sequencing used immunoSEQ multiplex PCR; TCRdb keeps in-frame clones, though not all of them. The sample consists of 55,000 to 80,000 clones, 60% to 80% of them appearing once. This CDR3 spans 14 amino acids. V was cut by 5 bases and J by 3 bases, with 13 bases left in between. Germline V gene lookup returns CDR1 SEHNR and CDR2 FQNEAQ (reference sequence). Findings of the study overall: Analysis performed later found 16,951 TCR beta sequences associated with HLA alleles at 0.05 false discovery rate.

This TCR came from a woman between 40 and 50 years old in good health and CMV-seropositive. The chain employs TRBV7-9 and TRBJ1-1; the D gene is possibly TRBD1 (5 bases). The sequencing input was PBMCs. The CDR3 loop reads CASSRDAGYTEAFF. The DNA of the CDR3 is TGTGCCAGCAGCCGGGACGCGGGATACACTGAAGCTTTCTTT.